The clone carrying this T cell receptor (beta chain) was seen ten or more times. Libraries of TCR beta came from quantitative 5'-RACE with molecular barcodes. TCRdb processed the 5' RACE reads anew with MiXCR; each CDR3 protein has one entry. This table holds 150,000 to 200,000 distinct CDR3 sequences, 9.5% to 13% found once. This sample is part of a study of CD8 T cells in ankylosing spondylitis. V lost 6 bases, J lost 0 bases, and 7 bases stayed unmatched. Germline V lookup: CDR1 SGHVS, CDR2 FQNEAQ. The CDR3 is 18 amino acids. V usage is TRBV7-8 and J usage is TRBJ2-1; 14 bases align to TRBD2. What was sequenced was blood, either unsorted or a sorted T cell fraction (not recorded which). The source of this sequence is a male donor with ankylosing spondylitis or in good health (not recorded which). The CDR3 protein is CASRRLAGGTSSYNEQFF. CDR3 bases: TGTGCCAGCAGACGACTAGCGGGAGGGACGAGCTCCTACAATGAGCAGTTCTTC.